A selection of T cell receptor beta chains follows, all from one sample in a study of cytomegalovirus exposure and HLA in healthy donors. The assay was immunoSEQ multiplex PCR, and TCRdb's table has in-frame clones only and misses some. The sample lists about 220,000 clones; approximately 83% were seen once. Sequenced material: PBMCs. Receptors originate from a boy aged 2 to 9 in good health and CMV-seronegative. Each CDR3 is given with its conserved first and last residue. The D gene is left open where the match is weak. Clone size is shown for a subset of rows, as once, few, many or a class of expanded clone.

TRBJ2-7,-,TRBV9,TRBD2,TGTGCCAGCAGCCCCTTCGGGGGGTCCTACGAGCAGTACTTC,CASSPFGGSYEQYF
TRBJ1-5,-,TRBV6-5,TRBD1,TGTGCCAGCAGGCTACAGGGGAATAGCAATCAGCCCCAGCATTTT,CASRLQGNSNQPQHF
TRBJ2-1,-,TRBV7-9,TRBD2,TGTGCCAGCAGCGAGCGGGGAGTTAATGAGCAGTTCTTC,CASSERGVNEQFF
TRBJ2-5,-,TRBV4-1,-,TGCGCCAGCAGCCGGGAGGGGGAGGGGAGGCAAGAGACCCAGTACTTC,CASSREGEGRQETQYF
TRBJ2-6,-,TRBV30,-,TGTGCCTGGAGTGTTCTGCAGGCATGGGCCAACGTCCTGACTTTC,CAWSVLQAWANVLTF
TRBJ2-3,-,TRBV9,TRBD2,TGTGCCAGCAGCCCCCGACTAGCGGGGGTCAGGGTGGCAGATACGCAGTATTTT,CASSPRLAGVRVADTQYF
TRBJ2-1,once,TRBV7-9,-,TGTGCCAGCAGCCCGACGCCCAGGGATGAGCAGTTCTTC,CASSPTPRDEQFF
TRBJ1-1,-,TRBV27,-,TGTGCCAGCAGTTTATTTCAGGGTTTAGGTGAAGCTTTCTTT,CASSLFQGLGEAFF
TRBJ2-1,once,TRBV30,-,TGTGCCACCTCAGGGTACTCCTACAATGAGCAGTTCTTC,CATSGYSYNEQFF
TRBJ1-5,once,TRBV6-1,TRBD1,TGTGCCAGCAGTGAAGCGCAAAGGGACAGGGGGAGCAATCAGCCCCAGCATTTT,CASSEAQRDRGSNQPQHF
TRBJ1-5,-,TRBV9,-,TGTGCCAGCAGCGCCCTAGCTGGGTCCAATCAGCCCCAGCATTTT,CASSALAGSNQPQHF
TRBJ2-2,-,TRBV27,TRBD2,TGTGCCAGCAGTTGGGGGGGTCAACCCACCGGGGAGCTGTTTTTT,CASSWGGQPTGELFF
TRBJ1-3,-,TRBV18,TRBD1,TGTGCCAGCTCAATTACAGGGGCTCCTGGAAACACCATATATTTT,CASSITGAPGNTIYF
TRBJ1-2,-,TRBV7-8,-,TGTGCCAGCAGCTTAGAATCCCTTAGTTATTCTAACTATGGCTACACCTTC,CASSLESLSYSNYGYTF
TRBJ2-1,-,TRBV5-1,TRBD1,TGCGCCAGCAGCCCGGGACAGACGAGCTCCTACAATGAGCAGTTCTTC,CASSPGQTSSYNEQFF
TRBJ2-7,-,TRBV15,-,TGTGCCACCAGCAGAGATCGGGGGACCTACGAGCAGTACTTC,CATSRDRGTYEQYF
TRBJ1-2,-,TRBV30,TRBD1,TGTGCCTGGAAGGGGACAGGGGCGGATGGCTACACCTTC,CAWKGTGADGYTF
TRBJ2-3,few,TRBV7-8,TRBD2,TGTGCCAGCAGCCTTGGACTAGCGGGACCCACAGATACGCAGTATTTT,CASSLGLAGPTDTQYF
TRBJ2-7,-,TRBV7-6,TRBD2,TGTGCCAGCAGCTTAAAAGGGCTAGCGGGGGGATCCTACGAGCAGTACTTC,CASSLKGLAGGSYEQYF
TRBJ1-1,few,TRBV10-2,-,TGCGCCAGCAGTACAGGCACTGAAGCTTTCTTT,CASSTGTEAFF
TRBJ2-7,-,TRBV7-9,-,TGTGCCAGCAGCTTAGCGTCGAGTAGCGCCTACGAGCAGTACTTC,CASSLASSSAYEQYF
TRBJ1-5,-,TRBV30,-,TGTGCCTGGAGTGGAGACAGGCCGGATCAGCCCCAGCATTTT,CAWSGDRPDQPQHF
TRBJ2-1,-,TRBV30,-,TGTGCCTGGATTACAGGGATTGGAGTAAATGAGCAGTTCTTC,CAWITGIGVNEQFF
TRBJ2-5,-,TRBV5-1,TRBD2,TGCGCCAGCAGCTTGGCCACTAGCGAAGAGACCCAGTACTTC,CASSLATSEETQYF
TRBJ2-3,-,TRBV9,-,TGTGCCAGCAGCGTCTTCGGGCTAGATGGTGGGGGGACAGATACGCAGTATTTT,CASSVFGLDGGGTDTQYF
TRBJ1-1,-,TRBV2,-,TGTGCCAGCAACCCCTGGGGGGGGACCAGGGCGGGTTTCTTT,CASNPWGGTRAGFF
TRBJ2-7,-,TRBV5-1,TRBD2,TGCGCCAGCAGCTTGGCGGGTAGCGGGAGGGCCCCCTACGAGCAGTACTTC,CASSLAGSGRAPYEQYF
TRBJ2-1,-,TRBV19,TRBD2,TGTGCCAGTAGTATGGGCGGGAGGGCCCTCTTTTGGGAGCAGTTCTTC,CASSMGGRALFWEQFF
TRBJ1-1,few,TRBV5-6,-,TGTGCCAGCAGCCCGGGAATCAACACTGAAGCTTTCTTT,CASSPGINTEAFF
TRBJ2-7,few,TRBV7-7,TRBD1,TGTGCTAGCAGCGCGCACACCGGGACAGGTAGAGACGAGCAGTACTTC,CASSAHTGTGRDEQYF
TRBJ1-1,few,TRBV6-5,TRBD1,TGTGCCAGCAGTCTAGGACAGGGAGGTTTCACTGAAGCTTTCTTT,CASSLGQGGFTEAFF
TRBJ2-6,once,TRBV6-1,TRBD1,TGTGCCAGCAGTCACAGGGGGAGGGGGGCCAACGTCCTGACTTTC,CASSHRGRGANVLTF
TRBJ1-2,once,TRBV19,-,TGTGCCAGAAAGAGCTATGGCTACACCTTC,CARKSYGYTF
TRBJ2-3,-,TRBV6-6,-,TGTGCCATACATAGCACAGATACGCAGTATTTT,CAIHSTDTQYF
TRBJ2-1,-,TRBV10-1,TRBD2,TGCGCCAGCCCCGGACTAGCGGGGCCTAGGAGATGTAATGAGCAGTTCTTC,CASPGLAGPRRCNEQFF